These 27 T cell receptor beta chains came from one sample sequenced in a study of cytomegalovirus exposure and HLA in healthy donors. The PCR used 60 Vbeta and 13 Jbeta primers. Clones were read by immunoSEQ multiplex PCR, and TCRdb kept only the in-frame ones, dropping some. The data contain around 250,000 clones, about 80% of them seen just once; the ten biggest clones take up approximately 8.4%. Material for sequencing was PBMCs. The receptor set was obtained from a woman aged 55-69 years in good health and CMV-seropositive.

Points on this clone: One end of the junction does not line up with germline, which may come from a read error. The V and J genes are TRBV7-9 and TRBJ1-1, with a tentative D call TRBD1 (6 bases). The germline V gene has CDR1 SEHNR and CDR2 FQNEAQ (reference sequence). The CDR3 is 15 residues long. The CDR3 loop reads CSSSPSGVSGTEAFF. CDR3 DNA sequence: TGTTCCAGCAGCCCCTCAGGGGTTTCGGGCACTGAAGCTTTCTTT. The full variable domain, completed using reference TRBV7-9 and TRBJ1-1, is DTGVSQNPRHKITKRGQNVTFRCDPISEHNRLYWYRQTLGQGPEFLTYFQNEAQLEKSRLLSDRFSAERPKGSFSTLEIQRTEQGDSAMYLCSSSPSGVSGTEAFFGQGTRLTVV.

The gene calls are TRBV6-1 and TRBJ1-2; no clear D gene. Germline CDR1 is MNHNS and CDR2 is SASEGT. The CDR3 sequence is 13 residues long. The germline V and J ends were trimmed by 6 bases and 5 bases, with 13 bases remaining between them. DNA for the CDR3: TGTGCCAGCAGGCCCCTAACGGGATATGGCTACACCTTC. As protein: CASRPLTGYGYTF.

This chain uses TRBV5-1 with TRBJ2-1, with TRBD2 matching over 8 bases. CDR1 is SGHRS and CDR2 is YFSETQ in the germline V gene. This CDR3 has 13 amino acids. Germline trimming cut 2 bases from V and 10 bases from J; bases unmatched to any gene: 5. The CDR3, as DNA: TGCGCCAGCAGCTTTACTAGCGGTTCAGAGCAGTTCTTC. The encoded protein is CASSFTSGSEQFF.

The chain combines TRBV11-2 with TRBJ2-1; 11 nucleotides align to TRBD1. The CDR3 covers 16 residues. V was pared by 4 bases and J by 4 bases, with 6 bases of the junction left unmatched. The germline V gene has CDR1 SGHAT and CDR2 FQNNGV. Here the CDR3 DNA reads TGTGCCAGCAGCTCCAGAGGACAGGGGGCTTACAATGAGCAGTTCTTC. It yields the protein CASSSRGQGAYNEQFF.

The chain couples TRBV5-1 to TRBJ2-2, with a possible D match to TRBD2 (8 bases). With 4 bases removed from V and 2 bases from J, the gap between germline ends came to 12 bases. The CDR3 has 15 residues. Germline values: CDR1 SGHRS, CDR2 YFSETQ. In DNA, the CDR3 is TGCGCCAGCAGCCGGGAGGGGGCAAACACCGGGGAGCTGTTTTTT. This encodes CASSREGANTGELFF.

This chain's CDR3 is CASSWRDRRNIQYF. CDR3 nucleotides: TGTGCCAGCAGCTGGCGGGACCGTCGAAACATTCAGTACTTC. This chain uses TRBV5-4 with TRBJ2-4, with a weak D call TRBD2 (6 bases). This CDR3 has 14 amino acids. Between the trimmed V and J ends, which lost 3 bases and 6 bases, there was a span of 13 bases. Per the germline V gene, CDR1 is SGHNT and CDR2 is YYREEE (reference sequence).

This rearrangement joins TRBV4-1 to TRBJ2-3, with TRBD2 as a possible D gene (5 bases). The CDR3 totals 15 residues. Germline V gene lookup returns CDR1 MGHRA and CDR2 YSYEKL. The ends were cut back, 4 bases at V and 0 bases at J, with 11 bases in the middle. CDR3 DNA sequence: TGCGCCAGCAGCCCCAGCGGAGCTAGCACAGATACGCAGTATTTT. Residues: CASSPSGASTDTQYF.

V and J are TRBV28 and TRBJ2-7, with D possibly TRBD2 on 6 matching bases. The CDR3 sequence is 15 residues long. V lost 5 bases to trimming and J lost 3 bases, with 17 bases between them. Germline V gene sequence: CDR1 MDHEN, CDR2 SYDVKM. CDR3 bases: TGTGCCAGCAGTGCCCCGGGACTCAGGCGCTACGAGCAGTACTTC. Its translation: CASSAPGLRRYEQYF.

The chain links TRBV19 to TRBJ1-3; a weak D match, TRBD1 (6 bases). Looked up from germline, CDR1 is LNHDA and CDR2 is SQIVND (reference sequence). The CDR3 length is 14 residues. Trimming took off 6 bases at V and 2 bases at J, with 11 bases between the two ends. In DNA form, the CDR3 reads TGTGCCAGTAGACAGGGCGTCCCTGGAAACACCATATATTTT. As protein: CASRQGVPGNTIYF.

V gene TRBV5-1 combines with J gene TRBJ2-1; no firm D call. V lost 0 bases to trimming and J lost 10 bases, with 11 bases between them. The CDR3 consists of 13 residues. Germline CDR1 and CDR2: SGHRS and YFSETQ. The CDR3 DNA reads TGCGCCAGCAGCTTGGGGCAGGCAAGGGAGCAGTTCTTC. It yields the protein CASSLGQAREQFF. Combining the CDR3 with reference TRBV5-1 and TRBJ2-1 gives the whole variable domain KAGVTQTPRYLIKTRGQQVTLSCSPISGHRSVSWYQQTPGQGLQFLFEYFSETQRNKGNFPGRFSGRQFSNSRSEMNVSTLELGDSALYLCASSLGQAREQFFGPGTRLTVL.

V is TRBV28 and J is TRBJ2-4; possible D gene TRBD2, 6 bases. V lost 5 bases and J lost 7, with 15 bases in between. Germline values: CDR1 MDHEN, CDR2 SYDVKM. This CDR3 has 14 amino acids. This CDR3 is CASSTGTFDNIQYF. CDR3 coding DNA: TGTGCCAGCAGTACCGGGACTTTCGACAACATTCAGTACTTC.

This clone is a singleton in its sample. The J gene is TRBJ1-5, the V gene TRBV5-5; the D is unclear. From germline, CDR1 is SGHKS and CDR2 YYEKEE (reference sequence). The CDR3 spans 15 residues. V lost 0 bases and J 7 bases, leaving 14 bases between the germline ends. As DNA, the CDR3 is TGTGCCAGCAGCTTGGAACTGTATAGCGGGCAGCCCCAGCATTTT. Translation gives CASSLELYSGQPQHF.

The count of this clone is one. The chain employs TRBV5-1 and TRBJ1-2, with no clear D. Germline CDR1 is SGHRS and CDR2 is YFSETQ. This CDR3 region has 15 residues. V lost 0 bases to trimming and J lost 5 bases, with 14 bases between them. CDR3 amino acids: CASSLGPLVNYGYTF. For the CDR3, the DNA is TGCGCCAGCAGCTTGGGGCCCCTGGTGAATTATGGCTACACCTTC.

This clone was counted a single time. This rearrangement joins TRBV2 to TRBJ2-1; 7 bases align to TRBD2. Germline trimming cut 2 bases from V and 8 bases from J; bases unmatched to any gene: 9. The CDR3 has 15 residues. Germline V CDR1 and CDR2: SNHLY, FYNNEI. The CDR3 bases are TGTGCCAGCAGTGAAAGGGCTAGCGGAGGCGATGAGCAGTTCTTC. Translation gives CASSERASGGDEQFF.

This chain connects TRBV25-1 to TRBJ1-4; no clear D. V lost 4 bases to trimming and J lost 8 bases, with 20 bases between them. This CDR3 region has 16 residues. Per the germline V gene, CDR1 is MGHDK and CDR2 is SYGVNS. CDR3 bases: TGTGCCAGCAGTGGCGGGCACCGGTCGGTGGTGGAAAAACTGTTTTTT. It specifies CASSGGHRSVVEKLFF.

This chain connects TRBV15 to TRBJ2-3, with a possible D match to TRBD2 (5 bases). The V gene's germline CDR1 is LNHNV and CDR2 YYDKDF (reference sequence). The CDR3 totals 15 residues. V lost 0 bases and J lost 2, with 9 bases in between. CDR3 DNA: TGTGCCACCAGCAGAGATGGCGGGTTCACAGATACGCAGTATTTT. Its translation: CATSRDGGFTDTQYF. The whole variable domain, filled in from reference TRBV15 and TRBJ2-3, reads DAMVIQNPRYQVTQFGKPVTLSCSQTLNHNVMYWYQQKSSQAPKLLFHYYDKDFNNEADTPDNFQSRRPNTSFCFLDIRSPGLGDTAMYLCATSRDGGFTDTQYFGPGTRLTVL.

This clone was counted only a few times. The V and J genes are TRBV10-2 and TRBJ1-4, with unresolved D. Trimming shortened V by 9 bases and J by 16 bases, and 12 bases separated the two germline ends. The CDR3 runs 9 residues. Germline CDR1 is WSHSY and CDR2 is SAAADI. DNA for the CDR3: TGCGCCAGTGAGAACAGCCAGTTTTTT. Translating gives CASENSQFF.

The J gene is TRBJ2-7, the V gene TRBV18; TRBD2 might be the D (6 bases). V lost 2 bases, J lost 2 bases, and 13 bases lay in between. The CDR3 contains 15 residues. Germline V gene sequence: CDR1 KGHSH, CDR2 LQKENI. The CDR3, as DNA: TGTGCCAGCTCACCATCAGCGGGCTCCGCCTACGAGCAGTACTTC. Its translation: CASSPSAGSAYEQYF.

The V and J genes are TRBV2 and TRBJ2-1, with 9 bases identical to TRBD1. CDR3 size: 15 residues. Germline V gives CDR1 SNHLY, CDR2 FYNNEI. J was trimmed by 4 bases and V by 6 bases; bases with no gene match: 7. The CDR3 DNA reads as TGTGCCAGCAGCAGAGGGGGGACAGGGTACAATGAGCAGTTCTTC. Translating gives CASSRGGTGYNEQFF.

The chain employs TRBV5-6 and TRBJ2-2; 12 positions agree with TRBD2. Germline CDR1 SGHDT, CDR2 YYEEEE. The CDR3 extends over 16 amino acids. V dropped 0 bases and J dropped 7; count of bases not matched to a gene: 4. CDR3 DNA sequence: TGTGCCAGCAGCTTGGAGACTAGCGGGAGTAACGGGGAGCTGTTTTTT. It is translated as CASSLETSGSNGELFF.

This clone was counted only a few times. The chain combines TRBV7-9 with TRBJ1-2; maybe TRBD1 (6 bases). This CDR3 has 15 residues. With 5 bases removed from V and 0 bases from J, the gap between germline ends came to 13 bases. The V gene's germline CDR1 is SEHNR and CDR2 FQNEAQ (reference sequence). CDR3 in DNA: TGTGCCAGCAGCCCAGATACAGGGTCTAACTATGGCTACACCTTC. As protein: CASSPDTGSNYGYTF.

This chain connects TRBV2 to TRBJ2-2, with a possible D match to TRBD1 (5 bases). Trimming stripped 5 bases from V and 3 bases from J, with 10 bases between. Germline CDR1 and CDR2: SNHLY and FYNNEI. This CDR3 region has 14 residues. The CDR3 spells CASSLDTYTGELFF. DNA for the CDR3: TGTGCCAGCAGTCTGGACACCTACACCGGGGAGCTGTTTTTT.

V and J are TRBV28 and TRBJ1-5, with D possibly matching TRBD1 (6 bases). This CDR3 spans 14 amino acids. Germline V gene lookup returns CDR1 MDHEN and CDR2 SYDVKM. Trimming pared 3 bases from V and 4 bases from J, leaving 10 bases between. In DNA, the CDR3 is TGTGCCAGCAGTTTCAGGGGCAGAAATCAGCCCCAGCATTTT. Translation gives CASSFRGRNQPQHF.

The J gene is TRBJ1-4, the V gene TRBV9, with D possibly matching TRBD1 (5 bases). The germline gives CDR1 SGDLS, CDR2 YYNGEE. V gave up 4 bases and J gave up 6 bases, with 13 bases separating them. The CDR3 totals 14 residues. The CDR3, as DNA: TGTGCCAGCAGCAATGGGGGGACCTATGAAAAACTGTTTTTT. It is translated as CASSNGGTYEKLFF.

This chain uses TRBV5-4 with TRBJ2-3; D might be TRBD1 (6 bases). CDR3 size: 14 residues. Germline CDR1 is SGHNT and CDR2 is YYREEE (reference sequence). The V end was cut by 5 bases, the J end by 4 bases, with 14 bases between. DNA for the CDR3: TGTGCCAGCAGACCCGGACAGACCCCAGATACGCAGTATTTT. Its translation is CASRPGQTPDTQYF.

This chain uses TRBV5-1 with TRBJ1-1; 9 bases match TRBD1. V was clipped by 6 bases and J by 5 bases; unmatched bases: 8. The CDR3 covers 14 residues. The V gene's germline CDR1 is SGHRS and CDR2 YFSETQ. As DNA, the CDR3 is TGCGCCAGCACCACAGGGGGCGTTAAGACTGAAGCTTTCTTT. The encoded protein is CASTTGGVKTEAFF.

The rearrangement joins TRBV5-1 to TRBJ2-3; 12 positions agree with TRBD2. Germline values: CDR1 SGHRS, CDR2 YFSETQ. V gave up 0 bases and J gave up 4 bases; unmatched junction bases: 12. CDR3 length equals 19 residues. This chain's CDR3 is CASSLVWASGRAVSDTQYF. In DNA form, the CDR3 reads TGCGCCAGCAGCTTGGTGTGGGCTAGCGGGAGGGCTGTGTCAGATACGCAGTATTTT.